These T cell receptor beta chains were read from a single sample in a study of CD8 T cells in Susac syndrome. From the immunoSEQ multiplex PCR reads, TCRdb called clonotypes with MiXCR, one entry per CDR3 protein. The data show approximately 170,000 distinct CDR3 sequences, 92% seen once. Input material: CD4+ T cells from PBMCs. Receptors originate from a human donor in good health. The CDR3 runs from the conserved cysteine through the conserved F or W. A D gene is named only where the DNA matches it firmly. For some rows the clone size is stated as once, few or many, or as a class when expanded; others skip it.

V gene	J gene	D gene	clone size	CDR3 DNA	CDR3 protein
TRBV6-1	TRBJ1-6	TRBD1	-	TGTGCCAGCGGGGGTGCGGGACAGGCCAGGGCGACCCTCCACTTT	CASGGAGQARATLHF
TRBV30	TRBJ1-5	-	-	TGTGCCTGGAGTGTATCCGGTTCTAATCAGCCCCAGCATTTT	CAWSVSGSNQPQHF
TRBV5-1	TRBJ2-1	TRBD1	-	TGCGCCAGCAGCCCGGACAGGGTTATCAATGAGCAGTTCTTC	CASSPDRVINEQFF
TRBV18	TRBJ1-1	-	-	TGTGCCAGCTCACCACCCGGGACCGGGAGCACTGAAGCTTTCTTT	CASSPPGTGSTEAFF
TRBV6-6	TRBJ1-3	-	-	TGTGCCAGCAGTTACGCCCAGGCCACCTCTGGAAACACCATATATTTT	CASSYAQATSGNTIYF
TRBV7-9	TRBJ2-7	-	-	TGTGCCAGCAGCTATCGCAGGGCCGACCGCTCCTACGAGCAGTACTTC	CASSYRRADRSYEQYF
TRBV28	TRBJ2-4	TRBD1	-	TGTGCCAGCAGTTTTGGCCCGGGACAGGGGAAAAACATTCAGTACTTC	CASSFGPGQGKNIQYF
TRBV20-1	TRBJ2-7	TRBD1	-	TGCAGTGCTAGTGACAGGGAAGACGAGCAGTACTTC	CSASDREDEQYF
TRBV7-9	TRBJ2-3	TRBD2	-	TGTGCCAGCAGCTACCTGGGCGGACTAGCGTATCGCTCAGATACGCAGTATTTT	CASSYLGGLAYRSDTQYF
TRBV19	TRBJ1-6	TRBD1	-	TGTGCCAGTAGTCGCCAGGGGGTCATCGCGGACATCCTCCACTTT	CASSRQGVIADILHF
TRBV19	TRBJ1-2	-	-	TGTGCCAGTAGGGGGGCAGAAGCCTATCTACCCTATGGCTACACCTTC	CASRGAEAYLPYGYTF
TRBV6-2/TRBV6-3	TRBJ2-1	TRBD2	-	TGTGCCAGCAGTTTCCCGAGACTAGCGTACAATGAGCAGTTCTTC	CASSFPRLAYNEQFF
TRBV3-1	TRBJ2-7	TRBD2	-	TGTGCCAGCAGCCAAAGATATGGCGGGAGGGCCCTCTACGAGCAGTACTTC	CASSQRYGGRALYEQYF
TRBV20-1	TRBJ2-4	-	-	TGCAGTGCTAGCGAACCGGGAGAGAAAAACATTCAGTACTTC	CSASEPGEKNIQYF
TRBV4-3	TRBJ2-2	-	-	TGCGCCAGCAGCCAAGATATCGGGGGCGCGGACACCGGGGAGCTGTTTTTT	CASSQDIGGADTGELFF
TRBV10-3	TRBJ1-3	-	-	TGTGCCATCAGTGAGTCAGGAACTGGAAACACCATATATTTT	CAISESGTGNTIYF
TRBV24-1	TRBJ2-2	-	-	TGTGCCACCAGTGATCTTACCGGGGAGCTGTTTTTT	CATSDLTGELFF
TRBV7-2	TRBJ2-7	TRBD2	-	TGTGCCAGCCCGAAATTGAGGCGGGAGGTGAAAGCCTACGAGCAGTACTTC	CASPKLRREVKAYEQYF
TRBV28	TRBJ1-2	-	once	TGTGCCAGCAGTTTCAGAGGCAGGCCCTATGGCTACACCTTC	CASSFRGRPYGYTF
TRBV21-1	TRBJ2-5	-	-	TGTGCCAGCAGCAAATGGAGTAGCTTGGAGACCCAGTACTTC	CASSKWSSLETQYF
TRBV5-8	TRBJ2-1	TRBD2	-	TGTGCCAGTGGACTAGCGGCCTACAATGAGCAGTTCTTC	CASGLAAYNEQFF
TRBV2	TRBJ2-3	-	-	TGTGCCAGCCTTCGGGACACAGATACGCAGTATTTT	CASLRDTDTQYF
TRBV20-1	TRBJ2-7	-	-	TGCAGTGCTCGACCGACACGTATCCAGTACGAGCAGTACTTC	CSARPTRIQYEQYF
TRBV28	TRBJ1-3	-	-	TGTGCCAGCAGTCGAACAGGGAACACCATATATTTT	CASSRTGNTIYF
TRBV18	TRBJ2-1	TRBD1	-	TGTGCCAGCTCACCAGACAGGGGTGAGCAGTTCTTC	CASSPDRGEQFF
TRBV10-1	TRBJ1-1	-	-	TGCGCCAGCAGTGAGACAGGGACGAAAGCTGAAGCTTTCTTT	CASSETGTKAEAFF
TRBV7-8	TRBJ2-7	-	-	TGTGCCAGCAGCTCATCTTGGGACTACGAGCAGTACTTC	CASSSSWDYEQYF
TRBV2	TRBJ2-7	-	-	TGTGCCAGCAGGTTCGAGGGGAGCTCCGAGCAGTACTTC	CASRFEGSSEQYF
TRBV4-1	TRBJ2-1	-	-	TGCGCCAGCAGCCAAAGTCTCGGGACATCGTACAATGAGCAGTTCTTC	CASSQSLGTSYNEQFF
TRBV3-1	TRBJ2-2	-	-	TGTGCCAGCAGCCGCTGGACAGTGGGAACCGGGGAGCTGTTTTTT	CASSRWTVGTGELFF
TRBV4-2	TRBJ2-7	TRBD2	few	TGTGCCAGCAGCCAAGGGGGGGGAAGCTCCTACGAGCAGTACTTC	CASSQGGGSSYEQYF
TRBV24-1	TRBJ1-2	TRBD1	-	TGTGCCACCAGTGATGCGGGACAGGGGTATGGCTACACCTTC	CATSDAGQGYGYTF
TRBV5-4	TRBJ2-7	-	-	TGTGCCAGCAGCCCGGGCAGCGCCGGATTCGAGCAGTACTTC	CASSPGSAGFEQYF
TRBV29-1	TRBJ2-1	TRBD2	-	TGCAGCGTTGAAGGGCTAGCGGGAGGGGATGAGCAGTTCTTC	CSVEGLAGGDEQFF
TRBV9	TRBJ2-1	TRBD2	once	TGTGCCAGCAGCGCACCCGGGACTAGCGGGATGAATGAGCAGTTCTTC	CASSAPGTSGMNEQFF
TRBV5-1	TRBJ1-2	TRBD1	-	TGCGCCAGCAGCACTAAGACAGGGGCGGACTATGGCTACACCTTC	CASSTKTGADYGYTF